This T cell receptor (beta chain) was identified during a study of shared clonotypes between healthy human individuals. None of the donors, who were healthy HIV-negative adults, had recently had acute infections or vaccinations. This CDR3 contains 15 residues. V trimming: 4 bases; J trimming: 0 bases; junction bases outside the gene matches: 1. Germline assignment: CDR1 MGHDK and CDR2 SYGVNS. Deep-level running was used for the assay. Sequenced by immunoSEQ multiplex PCR; TCRdb stores in-frame clones only, minus some. The table shows about 380,000 clones, with roughly 96% occurring only once. The chain is built from TRBV25-1 and TRBJ2-7, with TRBD2 identical over 12 bases. Sequenced input: memory CD8+ T cells sorted from blood. Documented subset: CD45RO+ cells pooled with CCR7-negative TemRA cells. This TCR derives from a young man in good health. The CDR3 sequence is CASSALAGGSYEQYF. For the CDR3, the DNA is TGTGCCAGCAGTGCACTAGCGGGAGGCTCCTACGAGCAGTACTTC.